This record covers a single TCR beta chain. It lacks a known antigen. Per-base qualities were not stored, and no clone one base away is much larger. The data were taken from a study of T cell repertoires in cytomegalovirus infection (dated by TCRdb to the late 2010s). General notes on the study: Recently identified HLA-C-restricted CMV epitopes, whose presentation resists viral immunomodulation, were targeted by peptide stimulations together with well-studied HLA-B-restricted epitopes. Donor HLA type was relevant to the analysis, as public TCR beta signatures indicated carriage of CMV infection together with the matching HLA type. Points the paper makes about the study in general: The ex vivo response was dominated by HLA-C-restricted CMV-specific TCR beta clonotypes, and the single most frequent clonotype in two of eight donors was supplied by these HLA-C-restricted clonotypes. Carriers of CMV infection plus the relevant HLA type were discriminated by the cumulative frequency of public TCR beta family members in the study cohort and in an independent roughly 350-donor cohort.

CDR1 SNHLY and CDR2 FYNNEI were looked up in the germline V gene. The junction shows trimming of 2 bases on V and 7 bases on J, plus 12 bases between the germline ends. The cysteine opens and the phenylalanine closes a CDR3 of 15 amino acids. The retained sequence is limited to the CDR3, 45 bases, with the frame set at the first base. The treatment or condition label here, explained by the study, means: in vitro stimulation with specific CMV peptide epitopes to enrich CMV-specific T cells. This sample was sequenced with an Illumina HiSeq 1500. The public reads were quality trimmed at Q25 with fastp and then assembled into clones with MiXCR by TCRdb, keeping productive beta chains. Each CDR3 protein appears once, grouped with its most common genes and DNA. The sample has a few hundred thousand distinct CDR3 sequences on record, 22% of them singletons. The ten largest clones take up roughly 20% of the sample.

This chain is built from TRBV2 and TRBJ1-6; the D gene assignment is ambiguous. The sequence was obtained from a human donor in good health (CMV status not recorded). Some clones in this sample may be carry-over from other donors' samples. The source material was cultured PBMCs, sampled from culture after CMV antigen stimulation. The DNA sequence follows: TGTGCCAGCAGTGAATCGCCAGGAACCAATTCACCCCTCCACTTT. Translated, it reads CASSESPGTNSPLHF. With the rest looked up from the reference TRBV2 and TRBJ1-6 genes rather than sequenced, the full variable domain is EPEVTQTPSHQVTQMGQEVILRCVPISNHLYFYWYRQILGQKVEFLVSFYNNEISEKSEIFDDQFSVERPDGSNFTLKIRSTKLEDSAMYFCASSESPGTNSPLHFGNGTRLTVT.